This T cell receptor beta chain came from a study of Graves' ophthalmopathy and Graves' hyperthyroidism (dated by TCRdb to between 2018 and 2020). Background on the whole study: Peripheral blood was collected before any treatment was given, at the time of initial diagnosis. To tell Graves' ophthalmopathy apart from Graves' hyperthyroidism, and to predict which patients would progress to ophthalmopathy, the study relied on TCR beta repertoire signatures. In total, around 140 blood samples were TCR-sequenced: some 43 ophthalmopathy, approximately 80 hyperthyroidism and some 17 hyperthyroidism-to-ophthalmopathy patients. A discovery set of 100 patients (43 ophthalmopathy, under 65 stable hyperthyroidism) was enrolled to explore V-J signatures distinguishing ophthalmopathy from hyperthyroidism. For independent validation, a separate cohort was made up of some 19 hyperthyroidism patients plus 17 patients who later progressed from hyperthyroidism to ophthalmopathy. T-cell repertoires of thyroid tissue and blood were compared in over 5 hyperthyroidism patients. Once sampling was done, hyperthyroidism patients were given methimazole at a starting dose of 30 mg daily, while ophthalmopathy patients were given high-dose intravenous methylprednisolone. The approximately 98 discovery patients were randomly divided into training and test sets at a 7:3 ratio. Summary of the overall study and its limitations: In validation, the model predicted ophthalmopathy progression with about 71% sensitivity and roughly 78% specificity; 12 predicted patients were CT-confirmed with GO in a median of approximately six months. Most expanded thyroid clonotypes with frequency above 0.001 were also detected in blood, suggesting blood repertoires may reflect the thyroid immune response. No statistical method was used to predetermine the sample size, and group allocation was not hidden from the investigators. The 13-signature model separated ophthalmopathy from stable hyperthyroidism with approximately 88% sensitivity and about 81% specificity in cross-validation, and 80%/75% in the test set.

TCR beta CDR3 regions were amplified from RNA transcripts for repertoire sequencing. The first round was an RT-PCR using HTBI primers with the Qiagen OneStep RT-PCR kit, and this first round was followed by a second-round multiplex PCR, then size selection and purification. Sequencing of the libraries was carried out on an Illumina HiSeq2000 in paired-end mode with 100 bp reads. The original methods were these. Reads were processed with SOAPnuke, discarding reads with adapters, uncalled bases, mean Phred below 15, or no exact constant-primer or identifier match. High-quality paired reads were merged with COPE v1.2.5. Each unique nucleotide sequence was defined as a clonotype, and clonotypes were aligned to IMGT TRB V, D and J references with MiTCR v1.1. Analysis was restricted to V-J combinations with a frequency above 0.0001, which covered roughly 99% of repertoires. For each V-J combination, a TCR clonal expansion and chaos score was defined as the ratio of F50 clonal expansion to chaos observed in the TCRdist matrix. Welch's t-statistics and random forest were used to narrow the features down to around 13 V-J combinations, which were then fed into a naive Bayes classifier. Thyroid-blood repertoire similarity was quantified with the Morisita-Horn index. TCRdb ran its own pipeline on the public reads, namely fastp trimming at Q25 and MiXCR clone calling, and kept in-frame beta chains. All rows with the same CDR3 protein become a single entry with the most common DNA and genes. For this entry, the V and J calls and clone size follow TCRdb and not the study's own pipeline. The sample data list some 400,000 distinct CDR3 sequences, and about 17% of these were observed just once. Of the sample, around 1.5% is held by the ten largest clones.

The junction shows trimming of 8 bases on V and 3 bases on J, plus 17 bases between the germline ends. CDR1 and CDR2 are read off the germline V gene as MNHNS and SASEGT. Reading from cysteine to phenylalanine, the CDR3 counts 14 amino acids. Solely the CDR3 DNA is kept, with 42 bases framed from the first base. This clonotype occurred many times. No cognate antigen has been identified for it. Per-nucleotide qualities are absent, and no much larger clonotype sits a single base away. The ophthalmopathy patients had moderately to severely active disease, with a Clinical Activity Score of 3 or higher, a NOSPECS grade of 4 or higher, and a disease duration of less than 3 months. Patients with other autoimmune diseases, uncontrolled infections, pregnancy or lactation were excluded. Diagnosis was based on clinical symptoms, serum thyroxine, TRAb, thyroid ultrasound and orbital computed tomography. Ficoll-Paque density gradient centrifugation was used to isolate PBMCs from 9.5 to 10 ml of fresh peripheral blood. Trizol reagent was used to extract the total RNA, and its quality was then checked on an Agilent 2100 Bioanalyzer.

The TCR comes from a woman between 18 and 29 years old with Graves' ophthalmopathy. Donor details come from another sample of the same person, matched by shared clones. The sequencing sample was made of peripheral blood. The chain is encoded by TRBV6-1 joined to TRBJ2-7; possibly the D gene is TRBD1, per 6 matching bases. The CDR3 protein: CASGKRTGNYEQYF. The DNA is TGTGCCAGCGGGAAGAGAACAGGGAACTACGAGCAGTACTTC.